This T cell receptor (beta chain) was profiled in a study of T-cell reconstitution after alpha-beta-depleted transplantation in children. It was with unique molecular identifiers that the TCRbeta library was prepared. TCRdb independently ran MiXCR on the PCR reads; one entry per CDR3 protein. Here the sample spans hundreds of thousands of distinct CDR3 sequences, approximately 15% being singletons. The CDR3 runs to 15 residues. The V end lost 5 bases, the J end lost 6 bases, and 19 bases lay between the germline ends. The V gene's germline CDR1 is SEHNR and CDR2 FQNEAQ (reference sequence). Only one count was recorded for this clonotype.

The source is a human donor who donated a stem cell graft to a child with acute myeloid leukemia. V gene TRBV7-9 combines with J gene TRBJ1-1; D possibly corresponds to TRBD1 (6 bases). The sample here was PBMCs from the stem cell graft donor, taken from the stem cell graft. This chain's CDR3 is CASSPRGPLSAEAFF. The CDR3 DNA is TGTGCCAGCAGCCCCAGGGGCCCCCTTTCCGCTGAAGCTTTCTTT.